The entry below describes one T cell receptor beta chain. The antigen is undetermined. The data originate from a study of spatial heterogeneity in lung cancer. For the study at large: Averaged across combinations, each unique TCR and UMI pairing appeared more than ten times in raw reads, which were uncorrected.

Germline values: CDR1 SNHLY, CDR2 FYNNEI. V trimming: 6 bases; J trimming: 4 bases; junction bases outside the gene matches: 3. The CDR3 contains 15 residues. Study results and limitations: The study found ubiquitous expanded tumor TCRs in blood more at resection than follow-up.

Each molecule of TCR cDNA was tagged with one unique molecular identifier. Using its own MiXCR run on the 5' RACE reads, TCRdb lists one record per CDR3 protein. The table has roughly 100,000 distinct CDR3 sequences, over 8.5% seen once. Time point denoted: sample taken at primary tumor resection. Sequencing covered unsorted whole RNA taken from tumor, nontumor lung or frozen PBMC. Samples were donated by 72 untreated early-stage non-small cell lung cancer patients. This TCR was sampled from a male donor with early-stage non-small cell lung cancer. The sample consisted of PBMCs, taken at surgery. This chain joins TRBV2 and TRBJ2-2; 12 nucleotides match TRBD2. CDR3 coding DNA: TGTGCCAGCAGCGCGACTAGCGGGGGCACCGGGGAGCTGTTTTTT. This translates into CASSATSGGTGELFF.